These 20 T cell receptor beta chains share one sample of origin, sequenced in a study of CXCR3-negative and CXCR3-positive naive CD8 T cells (dated by TCRdb to about 2019). This sample was sequenced with a NextSeq 550. The Human TCR Profiling Kit (MiLaboratory) was used to make UMI-labeled 5' RACE TRB cDNA libraries. The reads, reprocessed by TCRdb, yield one row per CDR3 protein sequence and no DNA. The sample's table covers 48,000 or so distinct CDR3 sequences. The ten top clones hold 15% of the sample. The sequenced sample was memory CD8+ T cells from blood. The cell subset or site label on this specimen signifies: conventional CD8+ memory T cells (TMEM), sorted as controls. The receptors shown here come from a human donor in good health. Some clones in this sample may be carry-over from other donors' samples.

V usage is TRBV19 and J usage is TRBJ1-2. Germline CDR1 is LNHDA and CDR2 is SQIVND (reference sequence). The CDR3 totals 14 residues. The CDR3 protein is CASSPALGSYGYTF.

CDR3 residues: CASSLIRTRNTEAFF. The chain has TRBV7-3 and TRBJ1-1. CDR1 and CDR2 from the germline V gene are SGHTA and FQGTGA. This CDR3 region has 15 residues. The full variable domain, in which reference TRBV7-3 and TRBJ1-1 provide the parts outside the CDR3, is GAGVSQTPSNKVTEKGKYVELRCDPISGHTALYWYRQSLGQGPEFLIYFQGTGAADDSGLPNDRFFAVRPEGSVSTLKIQRTERGDSAVYLCASSLIRTRNTEAFFGQGTRLTVV.

This chain joins TRBV6-2 or TRBV6-3 and TRBJ2-5; TCRdb reports TRBD1, a call that lacks DNA to check it against. The CDR3 is made up of 12 amino acids. The germline V gene encodes CDR1 MNHEY and CDR2 SVGEGT. The CDR3 is CANVTGKETQYF.

This chain links TRBV29-1 with TRBJ2-7. Germline V gives CDR1 SQVTM, CDR2 ANQGSEA. CDR3 length: 12 amino acids. CDR3 loop: CSAEEGNYEQYF.

V and J are TRBV6-2 or TRBV6-3 and TRBJ2-7; TCRdb's D call of TRBD1 is untestable without DNA. This CDR3 has 16 residues. Looked up from germline, CDR1 is MNHEY and CDR2 is SVGEGT. CDR3 protein: CASSSGQARFSYEQYF.

V is TRBV28 and J is TRBJ1-5. CDR1 and CDR2 from the germline V gene are MDHEN and SYDVKM. This CDR3 is 13 amino acids long. The CDR3 is CASGTYQDQPQHF. Variable domain in full (rest from reference TRBV28 and TRBJ1-5): DVKVTQSSRYLVKRTGEKVFLECVQDMDHENMFWYRQDPGLGLRLIYFSYDVKMKEKGDIPEGYSVSREKKERFSLILESASTNQTSMYLCASGTYQDQPQHFGDGTRLSIL.

CDR3 sequence: CASSLRTDIYEQYF. The chain couples TRBV7-6 to TRBJ2-7; no DNA is available, so the TRBD1 call from TCRdb remains unchecked. The CDR3 loop spans 14 amino acids. Germline V gene lookup returns CDR1 SGHVS and CDR2 FNYEAQ.

The gene calls are TRBV14 and TRBJ2-7. CDR1 is SGHDN, CDR2 FVKESK, per germline. CDR3 length: 13 residues. The CDR3 spells CASSQDMDGEQYF.

The chain employs TRBV24-1 and TRBJ2-7; TCRdb's D call of TRBD2 is untestable without DNA. CDR3 length: 16 amino acids. CDR1 is KGHDR, CDR2 SFDVKD, per germline. The CDR3 sequence is CATSDSGSGTIYEQYF.

This chain uses TRBV28 with TRBJ2-7; TCRdb picks TRBD2, but there is no DNA to check that call. The CDR3 is made up of 16 amino acids. The germline V gene encodes CDR1 MDHEN and CDR2 SYDVKM. The CDR3 loop is CASSSRQDSKIYEQYF. The full variable domain, in which reference TRBV28 and TRBJ2-7 provide the parts outside the CDR3, is DVKVTQSSRYLVKRTGEKVFLECVQDMDHENMFWYRQDPGLGLRLIYFSYDVKMKEKGDIPEGYSVSREKKERFSLILESASTNQTSMYLCASSSRQDSKIYEQYFGPGTRLTVT.

V gene TRBV28 combines with J gene TRBJ2-7. CDR3 length: 14 amino acids. From germline, CDR1 is MDHEN and CDR2 SYDVKM. CDR3 region: CASSFPHLGYEQYF.

This chain uses TRBV10-3 with TRBJ2-5; the D gene TCRdb calls, TRBD2, cannot be checked with no DNA. This CDR3 is 15 amino acids long. Germline V gives CDR1 ENHRY, CDR2 SYGVKD. CDR3 loop: CAIKLTGEAQETQYF.

The J gene is TRBJ2-7, the V gene TRBV28. Germline V lookup: CDR1 MDHEN, CDR2 SYDVKM. The CDR3 runs 15 residues. CDR3 loop: CASSLYRGASYEQYF.

J is TRBJ1-1 and V is TRBV20-1. This CDR3 is built from 14 residues. The germline CDR1 and CDR2 sequences are DFQATT and SNEGSKA (reference sequence). CDR3 amino acids: CSARVGLEYTEAFF.

V is TRBV9 and J is TRBJ2-1. This CDR3 has 17 residues. The germline V gene has CDR1 SGDLS and CDR2 YYNGEE. The CDR3 is CASSPRIADLSYNEQFF.

This clonotype registers medium-sized by frequency. V is TRBV11-3 and J is TRBJ2-1; the TRBD1 assignment by TCRdb is unverifiable without DNA. The V gene's germline CDR1 is SGHNT and CDR2 YENEEA. The CDR3 runs to 13 residues. The CDR3 is CASSLRGHNEQFF.

The V call is TRBV28, the J call TRBJ2-2; the TCRdb D gene call, TRBD1, has no DNA to confirm it. Germline V lookup: CDR1 MDHEN, CDR2 SYDVKM. The length of the CDR3 is 14 residues. CDR3 amino acids: CASGSGQVSGELFF.

CDR3 in amino acids: CASSPHTGSGANVLTF. V and J are TRBV4-3 and TRBJ2-6; the D gene TCRdb calls, TRBD1, cannot be checked with no DNA. This CDR3 region has 16 residues. The germline CDR1 and CDR2 sequences are LGHNA and YSLEER.

The V call is TRBV7-6, the J call TRBJ2-1; the TCRdb D gene call, TRBD1, has no DNA to confirm it. Germline V gene sequence: CDR1 SGHVS, CDR2 FNYEAQ. The CDR3 loop spans 16 amino acids. The CDR3 spells CASSSGWGTGVNERFF. The entire variable domain, with the rest obtained from reference TRBV7-6 and TRBJ2-1, is as follows: GAGVSQSPRYKVTKRGQDVALRCDPISGHVSLYWYRQALGQGPEFLTYFNYEAQQDKSGLPNDRFSAERPEGSISTLTIQRTEQRDSAMYRCASSSGWGTGVNERFFGPGTRLTVL.

V and J are TRBV5-6 and TRBJ1-1. CDR1 is SGHDT, CDR2 YYEEEE, per germline. The CDR3 loop spans 13 amino acids. CDR3 in amino acids: CASSLANGPEAFF.